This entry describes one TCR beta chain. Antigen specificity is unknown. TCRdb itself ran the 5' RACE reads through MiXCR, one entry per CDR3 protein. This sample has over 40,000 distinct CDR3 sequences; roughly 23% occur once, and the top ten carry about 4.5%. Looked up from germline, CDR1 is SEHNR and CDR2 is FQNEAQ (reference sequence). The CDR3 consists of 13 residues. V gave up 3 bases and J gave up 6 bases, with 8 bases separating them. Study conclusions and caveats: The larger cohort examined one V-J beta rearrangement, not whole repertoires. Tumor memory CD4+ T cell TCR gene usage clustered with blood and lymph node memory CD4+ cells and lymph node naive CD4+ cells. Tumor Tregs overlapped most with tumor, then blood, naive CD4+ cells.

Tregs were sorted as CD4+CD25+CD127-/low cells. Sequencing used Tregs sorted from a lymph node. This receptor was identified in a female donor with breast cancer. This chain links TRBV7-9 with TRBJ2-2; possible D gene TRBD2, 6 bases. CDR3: CASSFGDSGELFF. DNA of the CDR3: TGTGCCAGCAGCTTTGGGGACTCCGGGGAGCTGTTTTTT. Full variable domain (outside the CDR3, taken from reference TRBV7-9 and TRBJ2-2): DTGVSQNPRHKITKRGQNVTFRCDPISEHNRLYWYRQTLGQGPEFLTYFQNEAQLEKSRLLSDRFSAERPKGSFSTLEIQRTEQGDSAMYLCASSFGDSGELFFGEGSRLTVL.